Below are 13 T cell receptor beta chains sequenced from a single sample in a study of beta chain features in type 1 diabetes. Study findings and constraints: Type 1 diabetes patients had moderately but significantly shorter TCRB CDR3s in all four CD4+ subsets.

Which antigens these TCRs recognize remains unknown. Since all of the isolated RNA was reverse transcribed, expressed TCRB transcripts were what got sequenced. Profiled with immunoSEQ multiplex PCR; TCRdb holds only in-frame clones, not every one. The table records 250,000 to 350,000 clones, approximately 15% of them present only once. Sequenced sample: naive CD4+ T cells from blood. The receptors stem from a man between 18 and 29 years old with type 1 diabetes.

This clone showed up just a few times. The V call is TRBV7-2, the J call TRBJ2-7; D call uncertain. Trimming cost V 8 bases and J 6 bases, with 8 bases left between them. This CDR3 has 10 residues. Germline V gene lookup returns CDR1 SGHTA and CDR2 FQGNSA. The CDR3 nucleotides read TGTGCCAGCTCCAACGGCGAGCAGTACTTC. Amino acid sequence: CASSNGEQYF.

Comments on this clone: The final CDR3 position lacks the conserved phenylalanine or tryptophan, pointing to a likely read error. The DNA is left out, because the CDR3 cannot be placed on it with certainty; the CDR3 is given as TCRdb lists it. This CDR3 is CASSFDLSGTGAI. The chain uses TRBV27 and TRBJ2-4; whether TRBD1, the table's D call, matches the DNA was not checked. CDR1 is MNHEY, CDR2 SMNVEV, per germline (reference sequence). The CDR3 spans 13 residues, counting both ends.

This clone was picked up a small number of times. This rearrangement joins TRBV28 to TRBJ1-1; 10 nucleotides line up with TRBD1. The length of the CDR3 is 15 residues. Germline V gene data show CDR1 as MDHEN and CDR2 as SYDVKM. After removal of 6 bases from V and 3 bases from J, the junction contained 7 bases not matched to a gene. CDR3 sequence reads: CASRSGQGWDTEAFF. The CDR3 nucleotides read TGTGCCAGCAGGTCGGGACAGGGGTGGGACACTGAAGCTTTCTTT.

In this sample, this clone turned up a few times. The chain uses TRBV28 and TRBJ1-1, with D unclear. The CDR3 spans 15 residues. V lost 1 base and J lost 0, with 9 bases in between. From germline, CDR1 is MDHEN and CDR2 SYDVKM. The CDR3 loop reads CASSLLAPMNTEAFF. The CDR3 nucleotides read TGTGCCAGCAGTTTATTGGCACCGATGAACACTGAAGCTTTCTTT. Variable domain in full (rest from reference TRBV28 and TRBJ1-1): DVKVTQSSRYLVKRTGEKVFLECVQDMDHENMFWYRQDPGLGLRLIYFSYDVKMKEKGDIPEGYSVSREKKERFSLILESASTNQTSMYLCASSLLAPMNTEAFFGQGTRLTVV.

V usage is TRBV29-1 and J usage is TRBJ2-2; possibly TRBD2 for D (5 bases). Per germline, CDR1 SQVTM and CDR2 ANQGSEA. The CDR3 sequence is 13 residues long. V was shortened by 4 bases and J by 5 bases, with 11 bases between the two germline ends. The CDR3 loop reads CSVAGVLTGELFF. CDR3 bases: TGCAGCGTTGCCGGGGTCCTAACCGGGGAGCTGTTTTTT.

This clone was counted between two and nine times. The V and J genes are TRBV5-1 and TRBJ1-2, with D perhaps matching TRBD1 (6 bases). The CDR3 runs to 14 residues. V lost 4 bases, J lost 2 bases, and 12 bases lay in between. Germline V lookup: CDR1 SGHRS, CDR2 YFSETQ. The CDR3 is CASSQGHLNYGYTF. The CDR3 DNA reads TGCGCCAGCAGCCAGGGACACCTCAACTATGGCTACACCTTC.

This rearrangement joins TRBV30 to TRBJ2-2, with 9 bases identical to TRBD1. This CDR3 has 15 amino acids. J lost 7 bases, V lost 3 bases, and 9 bases had no gene match. CDR1 is GTSNPN and CDR2 is SVGIG in the germline V gene (reference sequence). The CDR3 nucleotides are TGTGCCTGGAGGTACCGGGACAGGGATGTCGGGGAGCTGTTTTTT. This gives the protein CAWRYRDRDVGELFF. Looking up the rest from reference TRBV30 and TRBJ2-2 gives the full variable domain: SQTIHQWPATLVQPVGSPLSLECTVEGTSNPNLYWYRQAAGRGLQLLFYSVGIGQISSEVPQNLSASRPQDRQFILSSKKLLLSDSGFYLCAWRYRDRDVGELFFGEGSRLTVL.

The chain is built from TRBV30 and TRBJ1-2; TRBD1 matches 7 bases. From germline, CDR1 is GTSNPN and CDR2 SVGIG (reference sequence). The CDR3 extends over 14 amino acids. The junction had 7 bases not matched to a gene; V was cut back by 2 bases and J by 4 bases. DNA for the CDR3: TGTGCCTGGAGTCCCCAGGGGGGCTCCTATGGCTACACCTTC. It is translated as CAWSPQGGSYGYTF.

The gene calls are TRBV7-9 and TRBJ2-1, with a possible D match to TRBD1 (6 bases). Trimming pared 1 base from V and 7 bases from J, leaving 23 bases between. Germline V gene sequence: CDR1 SEHNR, CDR2 FQNEAQ (reference sequence). The CDR3 is 18 amino acids. In DNA form, the CDR3 reads TGTGCCAGCAGCTTAGAGTTATGGGACATCACAGAGGGAAATGAGCAGTTCTTC. This encodes CASSLELWDITEGNEQFF.

V is TRBV7-9 and J is TRBJ1-5; TRBD1 agrees at 7 bases. This CDR3 is 14 amino acids long. V lost 5 bases and J lost 4; bases outside the gene matches: 5. Germline V lookup: CDR1 SEHNR, CDR2 FQNEAQ (reference sequence). CDR3 loop: CASSLTGVNQPQHF. The CDR3 DNA reads TGTGCCAGCAGCCTAACAGGGGTGAATCAGCCCCAGCATTTT.

With regard to this clone: The same CDR3 is also encoded by other DNA sequences in this sample. The gene calls are TRBV7-2 and TRBJ2-7; D might be TRBD2 (6 bases). Germline V CDR1 and CDR2: SGHTA, FQGNSA. The CDR3 is made up of 14 amino acids. Trimming removed 0 bases at V and 0 bases at J, with 6 bases between. CDR3 residues: CASSLAGGSYEQYF. CDR3 coding DNA: TGTGCCAGCAGCTTAGCGGGGGGCTCCTACGAGCAGTACTTC.

The chain joins TRBV7-2 to TRBJ1-1; D not certain. The V end was cut by 4 bases, the J end by 8 bases, with 14 bases between. The CDR3 loop spans 13 amino acids. The germline CDR1 and CDR2 sequences are SGHTA and FQGNSA. CDR3 nucleotide sequence: TGTGCCAGCAGCTCTCTCTCTCTCGCGGAAGCTTTCTTT. Protein product: CASSSLSLAEAFF.

Only a few counts were recorded for this clone. The gene calls are TRBV9 and TRBJ2-5; perhaps TRBD1 as D (6 bases). Trimming removed 4 bases at V and 4 bases at J, with 14 bases between. CDR1 and CDR2 (germline): SGDLS, YYNGEE. The CDR3 totals 14 residues. CDR3 loop: CASSPVGARETQYF. CDR3 nucleotides: TGTGCCAGCAGCCCAGTGGGGGCAAGAGAGACCCAGTACTTC.